A single sample gave rise to the 32 T cell receptor beta chains below, sequenced in a study of tumor-infiltrating lymphocytes in primary liver carcinoma. Total RNA and DNA came together from 20-30 mg of bulk tissue without cell sorting. From 500 ng of total RNA, TCR beta-specific cDNA was reverse-transcribed using a constant-region primer. It was through three nested multiplex PCR rounds of slightly modified ARM-PCR that TCR beta libraries arose. Forward primers for TRBV1-TRBV30 and a C-beta reverse primer served the first two PCR rounds, at around 9 cycles each. MiXCR, applied by TCRdb to the multiplex PCR reads, yields one record per CDR3 protein. The top ten hold 10% to 15% of the sample, which has approximately 100,000 distinct CDR3 sequences, about 70% seen once. The sequenced material came from liver tumor tissue from sampling region 2. Specified subset: tumor region T2, inferior pole. The receptors come from a woman aged 60 to 75 with primary liver carcinoma and hepatitis B virus infection.

Worth noting for this clonotype: The germline gene is not matched at one end of the junction; a read error may be the cause. The V call is TRBV11-2, the J call TRBJ2-1; no clear D gene. Per germline, CDR1 SGHAT and CDR2 FQNNGV. The CDR3 runs to 14 residues. Here the CDR3 reads CVSSPDTRYREQFF. The CDR3 coding sequence is TGTGTCAGCAGTCCGGATACGAGGTATAGGGAGCAGTTCTTC.

The chain employs TRBV7-3 and TRBJ2-2; D is undetermined. Germline V gene lookup returns CDR1 SGHTA and CDR2 FQGTGA. The CDR3 is made up of 12 amino acids. Trimming cost V 8 bases and J 4 bases, with 8 bases left between them. The CDR3 sequence: CASALGTGELFF. CDR3 nucleotides: TGTGCCAGCGCCCTGGGCACCGGGGAGCTGTTTTTT.

To note about this clonotype: One end of the junction varies from germline; a read error may be responsible. The chain couples TRBV11-2 to TRBJ2-5; no reliable D call. Germline assignment: CDR1 SGHAT and CDR2 FQNNGV. The CDR3 length is 13 residues. The CDR3 DNA follows: TGTGCCTGCAGCTTAGATATCGAGGAGCGCGAATACTTC. Residues: CACSLDIEEREYF.

The sample holds many counts of this clonotype. The gene calls are TRBV28 and TRBJ2-4; 9 bases are shared with TRBD1. Germline loops: CDR1 MDHEN, CDR2 SYDVKM. The CDR3 has 13 amino acids. V shed 6 bases and J 7 bases; nucleotides not matched to a gene: 4. The CDR3 coding sequence is TGTGCCAGCAGACAGGGGGCGGGGAACATTCAGTACTTC. Translation: CASRQGAGNIQYF.

This clonotype was detected only a few times. A much larger clone is a single base away; this may be a read error. This sequence joins TRBV6-5 and TRBJ2-3; 14 bases are shared with TRBD2. The germline gives CDR1 MNHEY, CDR2 SVGAGI. The CDR3 spans 18 residues. DNA of the CDR3: TGTGTCAGCAGCCGACCGCCGACTAGCGGGAGGGTCACAGATACGCAGTATTTT. Protein: CVSSRPPTSGRVTDTQYF.

J is TRBJ2-7 and V is TRBV6-1, with D tentatively TRBD2 (6 bases). Germline-derived CDR1 and CDR2 are MNHNS and SASEGT. The CDR3 runs to 14 residues. Deletions cut 3 bases from V and 3 bases from J, with 12 bases between. The CDR3 coding sequence is TGTGCCAGCAGTGATAATGGAGGGAGCTACGAGCAGTACTTC. Its translation is CASSDNGGSYEQYF.

As to this clonotype: Without the conserved terminal phenylalanine or tryptophan, this CDR3 likely stems from a read error. The chain carries TRBV12-3 or TRBV12-4 and TRBJ2-2; 10 bases match TRBD1. The CDR3 totals 16 residues. CDR3 loop: CSSSLPGQGIIGELFL. In DNA, the CDR3 is TGTTCCAGCAGTTTACCGGGACAGGGGATAATCGGGGAGCTGTTTCTT.

The chain is built from TRBV5-6 and TRBJ2-7; 9 bases match TRBD1. The CDR3 covers 16 residues. Looked up from germline, CDR1 is SGHDT and CDR2 is YYEEEE. Trimming took 7 bases from V and 7 from J; bases not matched to a gene: 18. CDR3 sequence reads: CASGLWGTGYYNEQYF. In DNA form, the CDR3 reads TGTGCCAGCGGCCTGTGGGGGACAGGGTACTACAATGAGCAGTACTTC.

The V call is TRBV6-5, the J call TRBJ2-7; TRBD2 matches 7 bases. The CDR3 totals 14 residues. Germline assignment: CDR1 MNHEY and CDR2 SVGAGI. Unmatched junction bases numbered 2, after V lost 0 bases and J lost 3 bases. The CDR3 DNA reads TGTGCCAGCAGTTACTCGACGGGAGGCTACGAGCAGTACTTC. Its protein is CASSYSTGGYEQYF.

On this clonotype: Sequence at one end of the junction differs from germline and may be a read error. The chain is built from TRBV11-3 and TRBJ2-1, with 9 positions matching TRBD2. The germline V gene has CDR1 SGHNT and CDR2 YENEEA. This CDR3 spans 15 amino acids. The CDR3 loop is CASSLGASGKLERFF. The DNA for the CDR3 is TGCGCCAGCAGCTTAGGAGCTAGCGGGAAGCTCGAGCGGTTCTTC.

Concerning this clonotype itself: Without the conserved terminal phenylalanine or tryptophan, this CDR3 likely stems from a read error. CDR3 nucleotides: TGTGCCAGCAGCCTAAGAATTCTCAGTACAGGGGGCGCGACAGATACGCAGTATTGT. Encoded protein: CASSLRILSTGGATDTQYC. V is TRBV4-2 and J is TRBJ2-3; 9 positions agree with TRBD1. Losses at the gene ends were 4 bases for V and 3 bases for J; bases not matched to a gene: 17. This CDR3 is 19 amino acids long. Germline CDR1 is LGHNA and CDR2 is YNFKEQ.

In its sample, this clonotype was seen many times. This chain uses TRBV12-3 or TRBV12-4 with TRBJ2-1; 10 bases align to TRBD2. The CDR3 loop spans 18 amino acids. V lost 1 base to trimming and J lost 4 bases; unmatched junction nucleotides: 10. The CDR3 region has the DNA TGTGCCAGCAGTTTAGAGGCAGGGCCGGGACTAGCGTACAATGAGCAGTTCTTC. Translation: CASSLEAGPGLAYNEQFF.

This clonotype was observed many times. CDR3 residues: CAARGEYNSPLHF. DNA of the CDR3: TGTGCTGCTAGGGGGGAATATAATTCACCCCTCCACTTT. V is TRBV30 and J is TRBJ1-6; TRBD1 is a possible D gene (6 bases). Germline V gives CDR1 GTSNPN, CDR2 SVGIG (reference sequence). The length of the CDR3 is 13 residues.

V and J are TRBV6-1 and TRBJ2-2; D gene unclear. The CDR3 is 14 amino acids. CDR1 MNHNS and CDR2 SASEGT come from the germline V gene. V lost 3 bases, J lost 8 bases, and 13 bases lay in between. This chain's CDR3 is CASSDLFLKGELFF. CDR3 DNA sequence: TGTGCCAGCAGTGATCTGTTCTTGAAGGGGGAGCTGTTTTTT.

The V gene is TRBV19, the J gene TRBJ1-2, with D possibly TRBD1 on 6 matching bases. V was shortened by 6 bases and J by 6 bases, with 11 bases between the two germline ends. The germline CDR1 and CDR2 sequences are LNHDA and SQIVND (reference sequence). The CDR3 has 12 amino acids. This CDR3 is CASSGQNNGYTF. The CDR3 DNA sequence: TGTGCCAGTAGCGGACAGAACAATGGCTACACCTTC.

The chain joins TRBV11-2 to TRBJ1-2; unclear D gene. V lost 6 bases, J lost 6 bases, and 23 bases lay in between. Germline loops: CDR1 SGHAT, CDR2 FQNNGV. This CDR3 region has 16 residues. The CDR3 region is CASSQEEGNWLNGYTF. The CDR3 bases are TGTGCCAGCAGTCAAGAAGAGGGAAATTGGCTTAATGGCTACACCTTC.

Only a few counts were recorded for this clonotype. The chain joins TRBV28 to TRBJ2-7, with D tentatively TRBD2 (6 bases). V lost 10 bases to trimming and J lost 3 bases, with 22 bases between them. Germline assignment: CDR1 MDHEN and CDR2 SYDVKM. The CDR3 covers 15 residues. The CDR3 nucleotides read TGTGCCATTTCTACAGGCTCCGCGGGACTCTACGAGCAGTACTTC. Its protein product is CAISTGSAGLYEQYF.

This clonotype came up a few times. This chain links TRBV11-2 with TRBJ2-7; 8 nucleotides line up with TRBD2. Germline V lookup: CDR1 SGHAT, CDR2 FQNNGV. CDR3 length: 15 amino acids. The CDR3 loop is CVNSLGAGGGYEQYF. CDR3 nucleotide sequence: TGTGTCAACAGCTTAGGTGCGGGAGGTGGCTATGAGCAGTACTTC.

In its sample, this clonotype is medium-sized. The CDR3 reads CASSLEMGGELFF. CDR3 DNA sequence: TGTGCCAGCAGTTTAGAGATGGGCGGGGAGCTGTTTTTT. V is TRBV12-3 or TRBV12-4 and J is TRBJ2-2, with D hard to call. V gave up 1 base and J gave up 7 bases, with 7 bases separating them. The CDR3 totals 13 residues.

The V gene is TRBV10-3, the J gene TRBJ1-2; D remains ambiguous. The length of the CDR3 is 11 residues. The germline gives CDR1 ENHRY, CDR2 SYGVKD. Trimming removed 4 bases at V and 6 bases at J, with 6 bases between. The CDR3 bases are TGTGCCATCAGTGGATCCGATGGCTACACCTTC. Translation: CAISGSDGYTF.

A word on this clonotype: Just one base apart from a much larger clone, this may be a read error. V is TRBV14 and J is TRBJ1-6; 9 bases are shared with TRBD1. J lost 9 bases, V lost 3 bases, and 15 bases had no gene match. This CDR3 has 18 amino acids. Germline V gene lookup returns CDR1 SGHDN and CDR2 FVKESK. The CDR3: CASSQLGQGRGSSSPLHF. Here the CDR3 DNA reads TGTGCCAGCAGCCAGCTGGGACAGGGAAGAGGTAGCAGTTCACCCCTCCACTTT. The variable domain in full, with the rest retrieved from reference TRBV14 and TRBJ1-6, is EAGVTQFPSHSVIEKGQTVTLRCDPISGHDNLYWYRRVMGKEIKFLLHFVKESKQDESGMPNNRFLAERTGGTYSTLKVQPAELEDSGVYFCASSQLGQGRGSSSPLHFGNGTRLTVT.

Comment on this clonotype: The final CDR3 position lacks the conserved phenylalanine or tryptophan, pointing to a likely read error. Because the CDR3's place on the DNA is in doubt, the DNA is left out and the CDR3 is given as listed by TCRdb. The CDR3 loop reads CASSLLSQGYEQYS. The gene calls are TRBV5-1 and TRBJ2-7. Germline assignment: CDR1 SGHRS and CDR2 YFSETQ. The CDR3 totals 14 residues, both ends included.

There are a few counts of this clonotype. A much larger clone is a single base away; this may be a read error. The CDR3 region is CASRYSRGGTEAFF. Written as DNA, the CDR3 is TGTGCCAGCCGTTACTCGAGAGGGGGCACTGAAGCTTTCTTT. This sequence joins TRBV6-5 and TRBJ1-1, with a weak D call TRBD1 (6 bases). CDR3 length equals 14 residues. Germline V gene sequence: CDR1 MNHEY, CDR2 SVGAGI.

The sample holds a few counts of this clonotype. A much larger clone sits a single nucleotide away, making a read error possible. Because the CDR3 is missing its conserved closing phenylalanine or tryptophan, this is likely a read error. The CDR3 sequence is CASSPPTGSNTEAFL. CDR3 coding DNA: TGTGCCAGCAGCCCCCCGACAGGCTCTAACACTGAAGCTTTCTTA. The V call is TRBV7-9, the J call TRBJ1-1; D possibly corresponds to TRBD1 (6 bases). Germline-derived CDR1 and CDR2 are SEHNR and FQNEAQ (reference sequence). Trimming removed 5 bases from V and 2 bases from J, with 15 bases in between. The CDR3 covers 15 residues.

J is TRBJ1-5 and V is TRBV28, with D possibly being TRBD1 (5 bases). CDR3 length equals 14 residues. Trimming removed 10 bases at V and 5 bases at J, with 18 bases between. Per the germline V gene, CDR1 is MDHEN and CDR2 is SYDVKM. CDR3 protein: CANKEAGTYQPQHF. CDR3 coding DNA: TGTGCCAACAAGGAGGCGGGGACCTATCAGCCCCAGCATTTT. Supplemented by reference TRBV28 and TRBJ1-5, the full variable domain reads DVKVTQSSRYLVKRTGEKVFLECVQDMDHENMFWYRQDPGLGLRLIYFSYDVKMKEKGDIPEGYSVSREKKERFSLILESASTNQTSMYLCANKEAGTYQPQHFGDGTRLSIL.

Remarks on this clonotype: Given a much more abundant clone one base away, this may be a read error. This chain links TRBV5-1 with TRBJ1-2; 7 nucleotides match TRBD1. The CDR3 loop spans 16 amino acids. CDR1 is SGHRS and CDR2 is YFSETQ in the germline V gene. V was clipped by 0 bases and J by 3 bases; unmatched bases: 8. The CDR3 sequence: CASSLAPTGSDYGYTF. The CDR3 DNA reads as TGCGCCAGCAGCTTGGCCCCGACAGGGAGCGACTATGGCTACACCTTC.

This chain's CDR3 is CASSPGAETQYF. In DNA form, the CDR3 reads TGTGCCAGCTCACCAGGGGCAGAGACCCAGTACTTC. The chain joins TRBV18 to TRBJ2-5; D is perhaps TRBD1 (5 bases). CDR3 size: 12 residues. The ends were cut back, 2 bases at V and 4 bases at J, with 5 bases in the middle. CDR1 and CDR2 (germline): KGHSH, LQKENI.

To note about this clonotype: The junction departs from germline at one end; a sequencing error may be responsible. The rearrangement joins TRBV11-2 to TRBJ2-1; a weak D match, TRBD2 (5 bases). Looked up from germline, CDR1 is SGHAT and CDR2 is FQNNGV. The CDR3 is 17 residues long. The CDR3 nucleotides are TGTGTCAGCAGCATACTGAGCGGCCTAGGGATCAACAATGAGCAGTTCTTC. Its protein product is CVSSILSGLGINNEQFF.

With respect to this clonotype: A junction end diverges from the germline sequence, so it may reflect a read error. This rearrangement joins TRBV29-1 to TRBJ2-2; TRBD2 is a possible D gene (5 bases). Germline V gives CDR1 SQVTM, CDR2 ANQGSEA. The length of the CDR3 is 12 residues. CDR3 residues: CSVELDARELFF. For the CDR3, the DNA is TGCAGCGTTGAACTGGATGCGAGGGAGTTGTTTTTT.

This chain uses TRBV4-1 with TRBJ2-1, with 14 bases matching TRBD2. Unmatched junction bases numbered 15, after V lost 0 bases and J lost 2 bases. There are 22 residues in the CDR3. CDR1 and CDR2 from the germline V gene are MGHRA and YSYEKL. The CDR3 protein is CASSQDNRPGLAGGLPYNEQFF. DNA for the CDR3: TGCGCCAGCAGCCAAGATAATAGACCCGGACTAGCGGGAGGACTCCCCTACAATGAGCAGTTCTTC.

Details on this clonotype: A junction boundary mismatches the germline segment, possibly from a read error. This rearrangement joins TRBV12-3 or TRBV12-4 to TRBJ1-5; D is undetermined. The CDR3 spans 13 residues. The CDR3 reads CASSERWEQPQHF. The CDR3 DNA reads as TGTGCCAGCAGTGAAAGGTGGGAGCAGCCTCAGCATTTT.

This clonotype has at least ten counts. The genes are TRBV6-1 and TRBJ1-2; D may be TRBD1 (5 bases). The ends were cut back, 6 bases at V and 4 bases at J, with 18 bases in the middle. The germline CDR1 and CDR2 sequences are MNHNS and SASEGT. The CDR3 length is 15 residues. Here the CDR3 DNA reads TGTGCCAGCAGGTTGGGGGGGGTTGGCGCCTATGGCTACACCTTC. Its translation is CASRLGGVGAYGYTF.